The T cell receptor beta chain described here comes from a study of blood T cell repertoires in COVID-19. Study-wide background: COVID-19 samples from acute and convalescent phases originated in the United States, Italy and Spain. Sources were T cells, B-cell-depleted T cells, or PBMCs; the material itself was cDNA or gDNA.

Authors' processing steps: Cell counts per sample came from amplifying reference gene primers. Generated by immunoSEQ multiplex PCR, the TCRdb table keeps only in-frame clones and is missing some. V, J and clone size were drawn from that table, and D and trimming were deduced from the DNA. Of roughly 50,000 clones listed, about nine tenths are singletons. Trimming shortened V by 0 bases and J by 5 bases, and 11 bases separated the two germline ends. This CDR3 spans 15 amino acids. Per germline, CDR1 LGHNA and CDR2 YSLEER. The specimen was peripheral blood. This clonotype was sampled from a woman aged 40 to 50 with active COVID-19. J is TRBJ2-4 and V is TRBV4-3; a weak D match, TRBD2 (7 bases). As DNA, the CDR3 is TGCGCCAGCAGCCAAGATCACGGGGGGCAAAACATTCAGTACTTC. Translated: CASSQDHGGQNIQYF.